The 24 T cell receptor beta chains given below trace back to one sample, sequenced in a study of OX40 agonist ivuxolimab in advanced cancers. This table comes from immunoSEQ multiplex PCR, and its TCRdb copy is limited to in-frame clones, with some not included. The sample lists more than 50,000 clones; approximately 94% were seen once. Specimen: CD4+ or CD8+ T cells sorted from blood, collected in a trial of the OX40 agonist ivuxolimab. The receptors here all came from an adult with an advanced solid tumor such as melanoma, head and neck, liver or kidney cancer.

The rearrangement uses TRBV15 and TRBJ1-4; D is ambiguous. Germline values: CDR1 LNHNV, CDR2 YYDKDF (reference sequence). V lost 0 bases, J lost 2 bases, and 10 bases lay in between. The CDR3 has 16 residues. This CDR3 reads CATSRDRAPTNEKLFF. CDR3 coding DNA: TGTGCCACCAGCAGAGATAGGGCCCCCACTAATGAAAAACTGTTTTTT.

The chain couples TRBV21-1 to TRBJ2-7. TRBV21-1 is flagged as a pseudogene. The CDR3 runs to 13 residues. CDR3 amino acids: CAIIVGGADEQYF. The CDR3 nucleotides read TGTGCCATCATAGTTGGGGGAGCAGACGAGCAGTACTTC.

V gene TRBV6-6 combines with J gene TRBJ2-7; tentatively, D is TRBD1 or TRBD2 (5 bases each). Trimming took off 7 bases at V and 4 bases at J, with 11 bases between the two ends. Per the germline V gene, CDR1 is MNHNY and CDR2 is SVGAGI (reference sequence). The CDR3 runs 12 residues. The CDR3 DNA is TGTGCCAGCACGGGACGGCATTACGAGCAGTACTTC. Translation: CASTGRHYEQYF.

The rearrangement joins TRBV28 to TRBJ2-4; 8 bases are a match to TRBD1. CDR3 length: 21 amino acids. Trimming took 2 bases from V and 1 from J; bases not matched to a gene: 19. CDR1 is MDHEN, CDR2 SYDVKM, per germline. The DNA of the CDR3 is TGTGCCAGCAGTTTAGGGACAGGAGGGACGGACCTGAACTTGGCCAAAAACATTCAGTACTTC. As protein: CASSLGTGGTDLNLAKNIQYF.

This rearrangement joins TRBV5-8 to TRBJ2-5; TRBD1 agrees at 8 bases. Germline lookup yields CDR1 SGHTS and CDR2 YDEGEE. The CDR3 consists of 14 residues. The V and J ends lost 3 bases and 1 base, in that order; junction bases with no gene match: 2. In nucleotides, the CDR3 is TGTGCCAGCAGCTATGGGACAGGCCAAGAGACCCAGTACTTC. Encoded protein: CASSYGTGQETQYF. Variable domain in full (rest from reference TRBV5-8 and TRBJ2-5): EAGVTQSPTHLIKTRGQQATLRCSPISGHTSVYWYQQALGLGLQFLLWYDEGEERNRGNFPPRFSGRQFPNYSSELNVNALELEDSALYLCASSYGTGQETQYFGPGTRLLVL.

The chain carries TRBV30 and TRBJ1-2, with D perhaps TRBD1 (5 bases). With 4 bases removed from V and 4 bases from J, the gap between germline ends came to 13 bases. Germline V gene sequence: CDR1 GTSNPN, CDR2 SVGIG (reference sequence). This CDR3 has 13 residues. CDR3 region: CAWNSGTIYGYTF. The CDR3, as DNA: TGTGCCTGGAACTCCGGGACCATCTATGGCTACACCTTC.

J is TRBJ2-5 and V is TRBV15; TRBD1 aligns across 8 bases. The V gene end was trimmed by 0 bases and the J gene end by 5 bases; junction bases not matched to a gene: 5. This CDR3 is 15 amino acids long. Germline V gives CDR1 LNHNV, CDR2 YYDKDF (reference sequence). The CDR3 region has the DNA TGTGCCACCAGCAGAGATTGGACAGGGTGGGAGACCCAGTACTTC. Protein product: CATSRDWTGWETQYF.

V usage is TRBV5-6 and J usage is TRBJ2-1; D is possibly TRBD2 (5 bases). The CDR3 spans 13 residues. V was cut by 5 bases and J by 8 bases, with 14 bases left in between. The V gene's germline CDR1 is SGHDT and CDR2 YYEEEE. The CDR3 here is CASSFDYLDEQFF. The CDR3 nucleotides are TGTGCCAGCAGTTTCGACTACCTGGATGAGCAGTTCTTC.

This clone was picked up a small number of times. The chain combines TRBV5-4 with TRBJ1-5; the D is unclear. V lost 0 bases and J 1 base, leaving 5 bases between the germline ends. The CDR3 has 14 amino acids. CDR1 is SGHNT, CDR2 YYREEE, per germline (reference sequence). This CDR3 is CASSLGPSNQPQHF. CDR3 coding DNA: TGTGCCAGCAGCTTGGGACCGAGCAATCAGCCCCAGCATTTT. Together with reference TRBV5-4 and TRBJ1-5, the CDR3 gives the full variable domain: ETGVTQSPTHLIKTRGQQVTLRCSSQSGHNTVSWYQQALGQGPQFIFQYYREEENGRGNFPPRFSGLQFPNYSSELNVNALELDDSALYLCASSLGPSNQPQHFGDGTRLSIL.

This clone was counted only a few times. This sequence joins TRBV10-2 and TRBJ2-7; 10 bases align to TRBD2. The CDR3 runs to 13 residues. The J segment lost 5 bases and the V segment lost 2 bases, leaving 0 bases of the junction unmatched. Germline V lookup: CDR1 WSHSY, CDR2 SAAADI. The CDR3 spells CASSETSGNEQYF. CDR3 coding DNA: TGCGCCAGCAGTGAGACTAGCGGGAACGAGCAGTACTTC.

The genes are TRBV28 and TRBJ1-5, with 7 nucleotides matching TRBD1. V shed 7 bases and J 6 bases; nucleotides not matched to a gene: 18. Germline V gene sequence: CDR1 MDHEN, CDR2 SYDVKM. The CDR3 is made up of 17 amino acids. DNA for the CDR3: TGTGCCAGCAATTCAATAACACAGGGGTTGCCGGGTCAGCCCCAGCATTTT. Protein sequence: CASNSITQGLPGQPQHF. Full variable domain (missing parts from reference TRBV28 and TRBJ1-5): DVKVTQSSRYLVKRTGEKVFLECVQDMDHENMFWYRQDPGLGLRLIYFSYDVKMKEKGDIPEGYSVSREKKERFSLILESASTNQTSMYLCASNSITQGLPGQPQHFGDGTRLSIL.

This chain joins TRBV4-3 and TRBJ2-2; TRBD1 might be the D (6 bases). From germline, CDR1 is LGHNA and CDR2 YSLEER. This CDR3 spans 15 amino acids. V was shortened by 4 bases and J by 4 bases, with 13 bases between the two germline ends. CDR3 loop: CASSRFGTSTGELFF. CDR3 DNA: TGCGCCAGCAGCCGGTTCGGGACAAGCACCGGGGAGCTGTTTTTT.

The chain uses TRBV28 and TRBJ2-5; D may be TRBD1 (6 bases). Trimming took 5 bases from V and 4 from J, leaving 17 bases between them. Germline lookup yields CDR1 MDHEN and CDR2 SYDVKM. The CDR3 runs to 15 residues. CDR3 coding DNA: TGTGCCAGCAGTACGGACCGGGACACCGGAGAGACCCAGTACTTC. It translates to CASSTDRDTGETQYF. Drawing the rest from reference TRBV28 and TRBJ2-5, the complete variable domain is DVKVTQSSRYLVKRTGEKVFLECVQDMDHENMFWYRQDPGLGLRLIYFSYDVKMKEKGDIPEGYSVSREKKERFSLILESASTNQTSMYLCASSTDRDTGETQYFGPGTRLLVL.

The chain combines TRBV9 with TRBJ2-5, with 8 bases aligning to TRBD2. The ends lost 4 bases at V and 5 bases at J; junction bases unmatched: 10. The germline V gene has CDR1 SGDLS and CDR2 YYNGEE. The CDR3 has 15 residues. The CDR3 region is CASSPGGSGTETQYF. The CDR3 DNA reads as TGTGCCAGCAGCCCCGGCGGTAGCGGGACGGAGACCCAGTACTTC.

A few counts support this clone. V is TRBV29-1 and J is TRBJ1-1; 8 bases agree with TRBD1. The length of the CDR3 is 13 residues. Per the germline V gene, CDR1 is SQVTM and CDR2 is ANQGSEA. Unmatched junction bases numbered 5, after V lost 5 bases and J lost 3 bases. CDR3 sequence: CSVMTGDDTEAFF. Here the CDR3 DNA reads TGCAGCGTTATGACAGGGGATGACACTGAAGCTTTCTTT.

DNA for the CDR3: TGTGCCAGCAGCTTAATTAGAACTGAGCAGTTCTTC. This encodes CASSLIRTEQFF. The chain employs TRBV7-6 and TRBJ2-1; D not resolved. Trimming took off 2 bases at V and 9 bases at J, with 8 bases between the two ends. Looked up from germline, CDR1 is SGHVS and CDR2 is FNYEAQ. This CDR3 contains 12 residues.

This clone was detected a few times. The chain recombines TRBV4-2 with TRBJ2-2; 9 bases are shared with TRBD2. The V segment lost 6 bases and the J segment 5 bases; nucleotides outside the gene matches: 7. CDR1 LGHNA and CDR2 YNFKEQ come from the germline V gene. There are 15 residues in the CDR3. The CDR3 bases are TGTGCCAGCAGTCCCGGGACTAGCTTAACCGGGGAGCTGTTTTTT. Residues: CASSPGTSLTGELFF.

The chain is built from TRBV7-9 and TRBJ2-5, with 15 bases identical to TRBD2. This CDR3 is 17 amino acids long. CDR1 SEHNR and CDR2 FQNEAQ come from the germline V gene (reference sequence). J was trimmed by 4 bases and V by 1 base; bases with no gene match: 4. The CDR3, as DNA: TGTGCCAGCAGCTTAGGGACTAGCGGGAGGGCCTCAGAGACCCAGTACTTC. It yields the protein CASSLGTSGRASETQYF.

The CDR3 sequence is CAWTGNEQYF. The CDR3 nucleotides read TGTGCCTGGACGGGGAACGAGCAGTACTTC. The chain employs TRBV30 and TRBJ2-7; D perhaps matches TRBD2 (5 bases). V was clipped by 4 bases and J by 5 bases, with 6 bases between them. CDR1 is GTSNPN and CDR2 is SVGIG in the germline V gene (reference sequence). This CDR3 spans 10 amino acids.

The chain links TRBV7-9 to TRBJ1-1, with 10 bases that match TRBD1. The CDR3 loop spans 16 amino acids. V shed 5 bases and J 1 base; nucleotides not matched to a gene: 7. Germline V gene lookup returns CDR1 SEHNR and CDR2 FQNEAQ (reference sequence). CDR3 loop: CASSLQTGGWNTEAFF. In nucleotides, the CDR3 is TGTGCCAGCAGCCTCCAGACAGGGGGCTGGAACACTGAAGCTTTCTTT. The entire variable domain, with the rest obtained from reference TRBV7-9 and TRBJ1-1, is as follows: DTGVSQNPRHKITKRGQNVTFRCDPISEHNRLYWYRQTLGQGPEFLTYFQNEAQLEKSRLLSDRFSAERPKGSFSTLEIQRTEQGDSAMYLCASSLQTGGWNTEAFFGQGTRLTVV.

The gene calls are TRBV7-8 and TRBJ2-7, with 8 bases matching TRBD2. This CDR3 spans 16 amino acids. Germline loops: CDR1 SGHVS, CDR2 FQNEAQ. V lost 8 bases to trimming and J lost 3 bases; unmatched junction nucleotides: 15. The CDR3 region has the DNA TGTGCCAGCTTGGGGATCAGCGGCAGCGGGAGCTACGAGCAGTACTTC. Its protein product is CASLGISGSGSYEQYF.

This rearrangement joins TRBV27 to TRBJ1-6; D ambiguous. The V end lost 3 bases, the J end lost 8 bases, and 5 bases lay between the germline ends. Germline lookup yields CDR1 MNHEY and CDR2 SMNVEV (reference sequence). The CDR3 spans 12 residues. The CDR3 reads CASSFKDSPLHF. The CDR3 DNA reads as TGTGCCAGCAGTTTTAAGGATTCACCCCTCCACTTT.

The chain employs TRBV4-3 and TRBJ2-5, with a weak D call TRBD1 (5 bases). Trimming stripped 1 base from V and 5 bases from J, with 14 bases between. CDR3 size: 15 residues. Germline values: CDR1 LGHNA, CDR2 YSLEER. CDR3 protein: CASSQVFRARETQYF. The CDR3 DNA reads TGCGCCAGCAGCCAAGTCTTCAGGGCGAGGGAGACCCAGTACTTC.

The chain joins TRBV6-5 to TRBJ2-5; 7 nucleotides line up with TRBD1. This CDR3 spans 15 amino acids. Germline lookup yields CDR1 MNHEY and CDR2 SVGAGI. Trimming took 4 bases from V and 7 from J; bases not matched to a gene: 12. The CDR3 loop is CASSSPSTGVGTQYF. The CDR3 DNA reads as TGTGCCAGCAGTTCCCCATCAACAGGGGTTGGGACCCAGTACTTC.